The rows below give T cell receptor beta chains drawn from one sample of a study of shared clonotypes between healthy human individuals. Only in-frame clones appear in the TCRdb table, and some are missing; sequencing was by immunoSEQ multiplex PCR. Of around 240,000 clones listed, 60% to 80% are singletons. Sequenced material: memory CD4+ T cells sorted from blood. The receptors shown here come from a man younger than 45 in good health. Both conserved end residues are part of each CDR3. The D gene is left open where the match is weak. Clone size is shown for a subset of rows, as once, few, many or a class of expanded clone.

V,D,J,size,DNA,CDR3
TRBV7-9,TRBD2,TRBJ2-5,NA,TGTGCCAGCAGCATAAAAACCGGGACTAGCGGGACTTATCAAGAGACCCAGTACTTC,CASSIKTGTSGTYQETQYF
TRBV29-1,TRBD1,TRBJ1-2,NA,TGCAGCGCGACCGGGACAGTGATTTATGGCTACACCTTC,CSATGTVIYGYTF
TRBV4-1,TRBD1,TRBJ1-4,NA,TGCGCCAGCAGCCAGGACAGGGTTGGCGAAAAACTGTTTTTT,CASSQDRVGEKLFF
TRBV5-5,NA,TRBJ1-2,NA,TGTGCCAGCAGCTTGGCCAGGAACTATGGCTACACCTTC,CASSLARNYGYTF
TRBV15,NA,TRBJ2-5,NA,TGTGCCACCAGCAGAGATCTAGGGGCCCGCCAAGAGACCCAGTACTTC,CATSRDLGARQETQYF
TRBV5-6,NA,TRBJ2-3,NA,TGTGCCAGCAGCCCTACAACCAGGGGGGTGAACACAGATACGCAGTATTTT,CASSPTTRGVNTDTQYF
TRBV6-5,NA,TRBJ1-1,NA,TGTGCCAGCAGTTACGGGGGGAACACTGAAGCTTTCTTT,CASSYGGNTEAFF
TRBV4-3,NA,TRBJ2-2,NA,TGCGCCAGCAGCCAAGATCCCCTAGCTCAGAACACCGGGGAGCTGTTTTTT,CASSQDPLAQNTGELFF
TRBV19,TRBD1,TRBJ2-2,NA,TGTGCCAGCACGGACAGGATTTTTAACACCGGGGAGCTGTTTTTT,CASTDRIFNTGELFF
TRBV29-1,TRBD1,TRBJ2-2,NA,TGCAGCGTCCCCCGACAGGGCACCGGGGAGCTGTTTTTT,CSVPRQGTGELFF
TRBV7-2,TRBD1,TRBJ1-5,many,TGTGCCAGCAGCTTACATCACGGGACAGGGGCGATCGCTGGTCAGCCCCAGCATTTT,CASSLHHGTGAIAGQPQHF